The 23 T cell receptor beta chains reported below all come from one sample, sequenced in a study of cytomegalovirus exposure and HLA in healthy donors. 13 Jbeta primers and 60 Vbeta primers were used for the PCR. Profiling relied on immunoSEQ multiplex PCR, and the TCRdb table lists in-frame clones only, not all of them. The repertoire holds nearly 300,000 clones, with 86% as singletons. Sequencing input: PBMCs. The origin of the receptors is a man aged 40-55 years in good health and CMV-seropositive.

The gene calls are TRBV27 and TRBJ2-7; D not certain. Trimming removed 4 bases at V and 1 base at J, with 8 bases between. The CDR3 loop spans 13 amino acids. CDR1 and CDR2 (germline): MNHEY, SMNVEV (reference sequence). The CDR3 DNA follows: TGTGCCAGCAGTTGGGCAAGATCCTACGAGCAGTACTTC. This sequence encodes CASSWARSYEQYF.

The rearrangement joins TRBV6-5 to TRBJ2-3, with TRBD2 identical over 7 bases. Germline values: CDR1 MNHEY, CDR2 SVGAGI. Losses at the gene ends were 2 bases for V and 4 bases for J; bases not matched to a gene: 9. This CDR3 region has 16 residues. The CDR3 region has the DNA TGTGCCAGCAGTTACGAGGCGGGAGTTCCTTCAGATACGCAGTATTTT. Translation gives CASSYEAGVPSDTQYF.

The rearrangement uses TRBV18 and TRBJ1-1; 7 positions match TRBD1. Per germline, CDR1 KGHSH and CDR2 LQKENI. The CDR3 has 14 residues. V lost 6 bases and J lost 3; bases outside the gene matches: 7. The CDR3 region has the DNA TGTGCCAGCTCTCGAACAGGGGAGGACACTGAAGCTTTCTTT. Translated, it gives CASSRTGEDTEAFF.

This chain joins TRBV21-1 and TRBJ1-3. TRBV21-1 is an annotated pseudogene. This CDR3 is 16 amino acids long. The CDR3 region is CASSKAAGVAGNTIYF. CDR3 in DNA: TGTGCCAGCAGCAAAGCTGCGGGGGTTGCTGGAAACACCATATATTTT.

The chain employs TRBV19 and TRBJ2-1; no firm D call. The CDR3 contains 15 residues. Trimming took 3 bases from V and 0 from J, leaving 9 bases between them. The germline gives CDR1 LNHDA, CDR2 SQIVND (reference sequence). DNA of the CDR3: TGTGCCAGTAGTATCCAGTCGATCTCCTACAATGAGCAGTTCTTC. Translation gives CASSIQSISYNEQFF. Using reference TRBV19 and TRBJ2-1 for the parts outside the CDR3, the full variable domain is DGGITQSPKYLFRKEGQNVTLSCEQNLNHDAMYWYRQDPGQGLRLIYYSQIVNDFQKGDIAEGYSVSREKKESFPLTVTSAQKNPTAFYLCASSIQSISYNEQFFGPGTRLTVL.

The rearrangement joins TRBV28 to TRBJ2-5, with 9 bases that match TRBD2. Germline CDR1 is MDHEN and CDR2 is SYDVKM. The CDR3 spans 17 residues. V lost 2 bases to trimming and J lost 1 base; unmatched junction nucleotides: 8. The CDR3 loop reads CASSLDLLAGIQETQYF. In nucleotides, the CDR3 is TGTGCCAGCAGTTTAGATCTTCTAGCGGGGATCCAAGAGACCCAGTACTTC. The full variable domain, rest sourced from reference TRBV28 and TRBJ2-5, is DVKVTQSSRYLVKRTGEKVFLECVQDMDHENMFWYRQDPGLGLRLIYFSYDVKMKEKGDIPEGYSVSREKKERFSLILESASTNQTSMYLCASSLDLLAGIQETQYFGPGTRLLVL.

This clone was counted many times. The V call is TRBV4-3, the J call TRBJ1-4; no reliable D call. There are 17 residues in the CDR3. The V end lost 5 bases, the J end lost 5 bases, and 21 bases lay between the germline ends. CDR1 and CDR2 from the germline V gene are LGHNA and YSLEER. The CDR3 DNA follows: TGCGCCAGCAGCGAGAACACACCTAGGATGGCGAATGAAAAACTGTTTTTT. Translating gives CASSENTPRMANEKLFF.

V and J are TRBV19 and TRBJ1-5; 7 bases map to TRBD1. With V trimmed by 7 bases and J by 1 base, 4 bases remained unmatched. This CDR3 spans 14 amino acids. CDR1 and CDR2 from the germline V gene are LNHDA and SQIVND (reference sequence). The CDR3 nucleotides read TGTGCCAGTATCCTACAGGGGAGCAATCAGCCCCAGCATTTT. The encoded protein is CASILQGSNQPQHF.

In this sample, this clone turned up once. V is TRBV6-6 and J is TRBJ2-4; D may be TRBD1 (6 bases). The CDR3 spans 13 residues. Germline V CDR1 and CDR2: MNHNY, SVGAGI (reference sequence). Trimming took 11 bases from V and 1 from J, leaving 12 bases between them. The CDR3 sequence: CAALQGAKNIQYF. CDR3 sequence (DNA): TGTGCCGCCCTCCAGGGGGCCAAAAACATTCAGTACTTC.

The rearrangement joins TRBV27 to TRBJ2-3, with TRBD2 identical over 9 bases. The V gene's germline CDR1 is MNHEY and CDR2 SMNVEV (reference sequence). This CDR3 has 15 residues. The V gene end was trimmed by 5 bases and the J gene end by 3 bases; junction bases not matched to a gene: 6. The CDR3 region has the DNA TGTGCCAGCAGTGAGGCGGGAGGGGGGACAGATACGCAGTATTTT. Encoded protein: CASSEAGGGTDTQYF.

The J gene is TRBJ2-3, the V gene TRBV28, with 9 bases identical to TRBD2. V dropped 2 bases and J dropped 4; count of bases not matched to a gene: 13. Germline values: CDR1 MDHEN, CDR2 SYDVKM. CDR3 length: 18 residues. The CDR3 DNA reads as TGTGCCAGCAGTTTACCCCGAAGGGCGGGAGGGCCCCCAGATACGCAGTATTTT. Its protein is CASSLPRRAGGPPDTQYF.

The V call is TRBV7-2, the J call TRBJ1-1, with TRBD1 as a possible D gene (5 bases). The CDR3 length is 15 residues. The germline V gene encodes CDR1 SGHTA and CDR2 FQGNSA. V lost 3 bases and J lost 0, with 11 bases in between. In DNA form, the CDR3 reads TGTGCCAGCAGCTTGGACGACAGAGTGAACACTGAAGCTTTCTTT. This gives the protein CASSLDDRVNTEAFF.

This chain uses TRBV15 with TRBJ2-5, with D unclear. The germline V gene encodes CDR1 LNHNV and CDR2 YYDKDF (reference sequence). This CDR3 has 11 amino acids. The V gene lost 11 bases and the J gene lost 7 bases, with 14 bases spanning the gap. The CDR3 protein is CASGVTGTQYF. The CDR3 DNA reads as TGTGCCTCTGGCGTAACGGGGACCCAGTACTTC.

The chain joins TRBV19 to TRBJ2-7; TRBD2 agrees at 12 bases. The J segment lost 5 bases and the V segment lost 1 base, leaving 3 bases of the junction unmatched. Germline-derived CDR1 and CDR2 are LNHDA and SQIVND (reference sequence). This CDR3 is built from 15 residues. CDR3 in DNA: TGTGCCAGTAGTATAGGTCTAGCGGGAGGGAACGAGCAGTACTTC. This sequence encodes CASSIGLAGGNEQYF.

V gene TRBV18 combines with J gene TRBJ1-2; D call uncertain. The V end lost 3 bases, the J end lost 3 bases, and 11 bases lay between the germline ends. This CDR3 comprises 14 residues. Per the germline V gene, CDR1 is KGHSH and CDR2 is LQKENI. CDR3 nucleotides: TGTGCCAGCTCACCGAGTAGGGAGGACTATGGCTACACCTTC. It yields the protein CASSPSREDYGYTF.

The rearrangement uses TRBV5-4 and TRBJ2-3, with 8 bases aligning to TRBD2. The CDR3 has 16 amino acids. CDR1 and CDR2 from the germline V gene are SGHNT and YYREEE (reference sequence). Trimming cost V 1 base and J 4 bases; bases outside gene matches: 8. CDR3 in DNA: TGTGCCAGCAGCTTGAGGTTAGCGGGACACTCAGATACGCAGTATTTT. Translated, it gives CASSLRLAGHSDTQYF.

The CDR3 nucleotides read TGTGCCAGCTCACCATTTCAAGCTTGGACAGGGAAGGAAAAACTGTTTTTT. It yields the protein CASSPFQAWTGKEKLFF. The chain joins TRBV18 to TRBJ1-4; TRBD1 matches 8 bases. J was trimmed by 8 bases and V by 2 bases; bases with no gene match: 13. The germline V gene encodes CDR1 KGHSH and CDR2 LQKENI. There are 17 residues in the CDR3. The whole variable domain, remainder taken from reference TRBV18 and TRBJ1-4, is NAGVMQNPRHLVRRRGQEARLRCSPMKGHSHVYWYRQLPEEGLKFMVYLQKENIIDESGMPKERFSAEFPKEGPSILRIQQVVRGDSAAYFCASSPFQAWTGKEKLFFGSGTQLSVL.

V gene TRBV5-4 combines with J gene TRBJ2-1; D might be TRBD2 (6 bases). The CDR3 totals 15 residues. CDR1 and CDR2 (germline): SGHNT, YYREEE (reference sequence). V lost 4 bases to trimming and J lost 6 bases, with 17 bases between them. The CDR3 nucleotides are TGTGCCAGCAGCCGGAGGGCCTCGGATCTCAATGAGCAGTTCTTC. Translating it yields CASSRRASDLNEQFF.

The V gene is TRBV7-9, the J gene TRBJ2-5, with 8 nucleotides matching TRBD2. V was clipped by 5 bases and J by 5 bases; unmatched bases: 19. The CDR3 runs 18 residues. The germline CDR1 and CDR2 sequences are SEHNR and FQNEAQ (reference sequence). CDR3 amino acids: CASSPPGGSGRGSETQYF. The CDR3 coding sequence is TGTGCCAGCAGCCCCCCGGGAGGGTCGGGCAGGGGTTCGGAGACCCAGTACTTC. The full variable domain, completed using reference TRBV7-9 and TRBJ2-5, is DTGVSQNPRHKITKRGQNVTFRCDPISEHNRLYWYRQTLGQGPEFLTYFQNEAQLEKSRLLSDRFSAERPKGSFSTLEIQRTEQGDSAMYLCASSPPGGSGRGSETQYFGPGTRLLVL.

This chain uses TRBV7-9 with TRBJ2-7; the match to TRBD2 covers 9 bases. With 5 bases clipped from V and 2 bases from J, the junction kept 10 bases outside the gene matches. Germline loops: CDR1 SEHNR, CDR2 FQNEAQ (reference sequence). There are 16 residues in the CDR3. As DNA, the CDR3 is TGTGCCAGCAGCCACACACAAGCGGGAGGAGCCTACGAGCAGTACTTC. This translates into CASSHTQAGGAYEQYF.

The chain joins TRBV5-1 to TRBJ2-7; D possibly corresponds to TRBD1 (5 bases). Germline V lookup: CDR1 SGHRS, CDR2 YFSETQ. Deletions cut 3 bases from V and 3 bases from J, with 10 bases between. This CDR3 is built from 13 residues. The CDR3: CASSWGLGYEQYF. The CDR3 DNA reads as TGCGCCAGCAGCTGGGGCCTAGGCTACGAGCAGTACTTC.

The V and J genes are TRBV5-6 and TRBJ2-1, with TRBD2 identical over 8 bases. The CDR3 totals 14 residues. Germline values: CDR1 SGHDT, CDR2 YYEEEE. Trimming took 7 bases from V and 9 from J; bases not matched to a gene: 12. CDR3 sequence: CASLPGLGKFEQFF. CDR3 DNA: TGTGCCAGCTTACCGGGACTAGGGAAATTTGAGCAGTTCTTC.

To note about this clone: At one end, the junction sequence differs from germline, possibly due to a read error. The same CDR3 arises from other DNA sequences in this sample as well. This rearrangement joins TRBV5-6 to TRBJ2-7; perhaps TRBD1 as D (7 bases). CDR1 is SGHDT and CDR2 is YYEEEE in the germline V gene. This CDR3 has 15 amino acids. This CDR3 is CASSLVGGQFYEQYF. The DNA of the CDR3 is TGCGCCAGCAGCTTGGTCGGGGGACAGTTCTACGAGCAGTACTTC.